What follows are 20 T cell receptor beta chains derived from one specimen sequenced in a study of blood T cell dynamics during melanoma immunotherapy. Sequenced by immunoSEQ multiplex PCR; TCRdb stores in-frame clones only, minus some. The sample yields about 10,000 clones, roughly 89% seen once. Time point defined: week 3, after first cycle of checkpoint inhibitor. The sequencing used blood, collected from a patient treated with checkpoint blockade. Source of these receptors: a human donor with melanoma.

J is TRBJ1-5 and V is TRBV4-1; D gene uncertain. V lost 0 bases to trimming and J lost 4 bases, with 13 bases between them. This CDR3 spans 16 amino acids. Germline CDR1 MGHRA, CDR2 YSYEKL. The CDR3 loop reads CASSQDRIMGNQPQHF. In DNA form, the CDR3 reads TGCGCCAGCAGCCAAGATCGGATCATGGGGAATCAGCCCCAGCATTTT.

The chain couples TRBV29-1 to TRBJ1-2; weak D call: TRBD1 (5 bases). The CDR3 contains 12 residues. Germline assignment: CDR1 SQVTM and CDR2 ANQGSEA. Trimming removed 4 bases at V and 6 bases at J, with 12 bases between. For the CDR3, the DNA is TGCAGCGTTGGGACCCTCAGGGATGGCTACACCTTC. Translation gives CSVGTLRDGYTF.

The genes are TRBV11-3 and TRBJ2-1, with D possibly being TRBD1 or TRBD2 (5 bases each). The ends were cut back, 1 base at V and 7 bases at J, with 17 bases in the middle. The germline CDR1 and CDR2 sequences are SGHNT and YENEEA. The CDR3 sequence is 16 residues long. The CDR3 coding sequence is TGTGCCAGCAGCTTAGGGGATGGGGGAGTAAGGAATGAGCAGTTCTTC. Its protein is CASSLGDGGVRNEQFF.

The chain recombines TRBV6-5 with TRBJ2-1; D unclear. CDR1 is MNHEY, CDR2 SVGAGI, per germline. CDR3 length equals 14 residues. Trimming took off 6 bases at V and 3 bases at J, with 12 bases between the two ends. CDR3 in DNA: TGTGCCAGCAGACTTATGCAAGACTACAATGAGCAGTTCTTC. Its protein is CASRLMQDYNEQFF.

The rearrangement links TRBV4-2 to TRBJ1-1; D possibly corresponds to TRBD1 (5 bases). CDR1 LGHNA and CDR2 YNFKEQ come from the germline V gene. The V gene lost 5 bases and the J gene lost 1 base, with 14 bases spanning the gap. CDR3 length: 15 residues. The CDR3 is CASSLGPRANTEAFF. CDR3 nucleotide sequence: TGTGCCAGCAGCTTGGGGCCCCGGGCGAACACTGAAGCTTTCTTT.

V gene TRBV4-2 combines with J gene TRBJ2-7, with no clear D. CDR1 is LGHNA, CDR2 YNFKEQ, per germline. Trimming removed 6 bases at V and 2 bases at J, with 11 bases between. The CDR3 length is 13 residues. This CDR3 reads CASRLIQTYEQYF. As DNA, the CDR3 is TGTGCCAGCAGGCTCATACAAACCTACGAGCAGTACTTC.

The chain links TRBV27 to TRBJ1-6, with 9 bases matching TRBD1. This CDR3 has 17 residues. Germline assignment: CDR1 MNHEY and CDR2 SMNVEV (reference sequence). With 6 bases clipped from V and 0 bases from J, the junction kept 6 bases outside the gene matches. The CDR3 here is CASRPGQGSSYNSPLHF. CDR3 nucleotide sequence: TGTGCCAGCAGGCCGGGACAGGGAAGCTCCTATAATTCACCCCTCCACTTT.

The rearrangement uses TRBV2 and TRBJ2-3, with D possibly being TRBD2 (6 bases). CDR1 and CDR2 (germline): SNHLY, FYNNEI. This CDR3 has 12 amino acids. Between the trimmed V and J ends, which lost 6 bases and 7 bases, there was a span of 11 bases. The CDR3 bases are TGTGCCAGCAGCTCGGAGGGAAATACGCAGTATTTT. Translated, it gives CASSSEGNTQYF.

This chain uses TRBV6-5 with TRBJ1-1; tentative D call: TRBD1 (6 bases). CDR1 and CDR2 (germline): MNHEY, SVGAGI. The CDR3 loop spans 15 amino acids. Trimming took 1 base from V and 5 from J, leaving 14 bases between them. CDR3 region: CASSYFPGAGTEAFF. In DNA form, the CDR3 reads TGTGCCAGCAGTTACTTCCCGGGGGCCGGTACTGAAGCTTTCTTT.

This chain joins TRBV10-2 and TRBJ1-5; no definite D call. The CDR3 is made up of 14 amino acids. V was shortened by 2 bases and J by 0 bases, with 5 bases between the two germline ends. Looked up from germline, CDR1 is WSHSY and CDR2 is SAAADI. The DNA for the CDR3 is TGCGCCAGCAGTGAGATATATAGCAATCAGCCCCAGCATTTT. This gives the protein CASSEIYSNQPQHF.

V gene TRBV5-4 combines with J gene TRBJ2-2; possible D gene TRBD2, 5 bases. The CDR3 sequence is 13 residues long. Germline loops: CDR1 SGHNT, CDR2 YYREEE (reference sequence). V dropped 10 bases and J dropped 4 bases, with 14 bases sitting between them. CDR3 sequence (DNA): TGTGCCGGGGAGTCGGTAAGCACCGGGGAGCTGTTTTTT. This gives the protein CAGESVSTGELFF.

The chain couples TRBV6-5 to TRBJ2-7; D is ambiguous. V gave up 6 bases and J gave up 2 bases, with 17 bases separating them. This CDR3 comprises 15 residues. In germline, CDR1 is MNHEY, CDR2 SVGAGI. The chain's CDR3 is CASSRQGSPAYEQYF. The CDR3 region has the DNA TGTGCCAGCAGCCGCCAAGGTAGCCCAGCCTACGAGCAGTACTTC.

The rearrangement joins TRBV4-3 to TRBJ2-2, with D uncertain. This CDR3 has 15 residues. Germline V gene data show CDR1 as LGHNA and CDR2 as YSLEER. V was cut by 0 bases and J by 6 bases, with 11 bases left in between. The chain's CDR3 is CASSQEALPPGELFF. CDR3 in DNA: TGCGCCAGCAGCCAAGAGGCCCTGCCCCCCGGGGAGCTGTTTTTT.

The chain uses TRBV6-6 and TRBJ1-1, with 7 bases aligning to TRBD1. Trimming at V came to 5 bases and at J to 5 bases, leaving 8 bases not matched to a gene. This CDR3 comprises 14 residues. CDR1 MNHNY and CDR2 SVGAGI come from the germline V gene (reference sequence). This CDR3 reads CASSQQGIRTEAFF. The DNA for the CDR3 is TGTGCCAGCAGTCAACAGGGGATTCGGACTGAAGCTTTCTTT.

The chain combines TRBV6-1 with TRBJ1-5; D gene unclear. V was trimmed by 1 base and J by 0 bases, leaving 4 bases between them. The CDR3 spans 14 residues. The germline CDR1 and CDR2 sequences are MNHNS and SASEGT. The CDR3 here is CASSEGYSNQPQHF. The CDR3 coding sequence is TGTGCCAGCAGTGAAGGTTATAGCAATCAGCCCCAGCATTTT.

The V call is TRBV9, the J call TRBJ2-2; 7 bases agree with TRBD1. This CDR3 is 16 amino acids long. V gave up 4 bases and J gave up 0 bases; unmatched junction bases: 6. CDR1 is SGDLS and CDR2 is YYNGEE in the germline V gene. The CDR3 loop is CASSPLGTANTGELFF. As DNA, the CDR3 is TGTGCCAGCAGCCCCCTCGGGACAGCGAACACCGGGGAGCTGTTTTTT.

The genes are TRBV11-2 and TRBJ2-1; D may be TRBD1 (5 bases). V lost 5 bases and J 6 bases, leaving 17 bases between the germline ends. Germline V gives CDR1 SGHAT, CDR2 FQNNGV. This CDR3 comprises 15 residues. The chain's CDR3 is CASSPRARLGNEQFF. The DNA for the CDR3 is TGTGCCAGCAGCCCCAGGGCCCGCTTGGGCAATGAGCAGTTCTTC. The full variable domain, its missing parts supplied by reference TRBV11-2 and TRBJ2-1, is EAGVAQSPRYKIIEKRQSVAFWCNPISGHATLYWYQQILGQGPKLLIQFQNNGVVDDSQLPKDRFSAERLKGVDSTLKIQPAKLEDSAVYLCASSPRARLGNEQFFGPGTRLTVL.

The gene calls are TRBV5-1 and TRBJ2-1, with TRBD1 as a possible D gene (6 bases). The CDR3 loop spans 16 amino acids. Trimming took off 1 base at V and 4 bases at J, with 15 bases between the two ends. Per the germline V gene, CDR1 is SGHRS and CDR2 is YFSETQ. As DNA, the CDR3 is TGCGCCAGCAGCTTGAGTACAGGGCCCCTTTACAATGAGCAGTTCTTC. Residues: CASSLSTGPLYNEQFF.

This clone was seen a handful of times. This chain's CDR3 is CASSPDGDYGYTF. The CDR3 bases are TGTGCCAGCAGCCCAGACGGGGACTATGGCTACACCTTC. This chain uses TRBV7-2 with TRBJ1-2; no clear D. The V and J ends lost 5 bases and 3 bases respectively, with 10 bases between them. CDR3 size: 13 residues. The germline gives CDR1 SGHTA, CDR2 FQGNSA.

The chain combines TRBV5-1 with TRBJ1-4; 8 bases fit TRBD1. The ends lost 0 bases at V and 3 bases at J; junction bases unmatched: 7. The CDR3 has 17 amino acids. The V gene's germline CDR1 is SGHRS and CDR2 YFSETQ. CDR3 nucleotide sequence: TGCGCCAGCAGCTTGGGGGCAGGGGGCGCGTCTAATGAAAAACTGTTTTTT. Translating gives CASSLGAGGASNEKLFF.